This T cell receptor beta chain was observed in a study of T cell responses to AZD1222 COVID-19 vaccine. Study-level findings and limits: Repertoire collection took place solely once the T cell response had peaked. When two AZD1222 doses had been given, Spike-specific TCR breadth and depth rose.

V was pared by 5 bases and J by 5 bases, with 11 bases of the junction left unmatched. The CDR3 loop spans 15 amino acids. CDR1 and CDR2 from the germline V gene are SGHRS and YFSETQ. Concerning this clone itself: Its antigen is unknown.

Profiled with immunoSEQ multiplex PCR; TCRdb holds only in-frame clones, not every one. The table includes some 130,000 clones, about nine tenths detected once. This clonotype was sampled from an adult who received the AZD1222 COVID-19 vaccine. The V gene is TRBV5-1, the J gene TRBJ2-7, with 9 nucleotides matching TRBD1. This specimen consisted of peripheral blood, obtained 28 days after the second AZD1222 dose. The CDR3 is CASRSIPGQGNEQYF. The DNA for the CDR3 is TGCGCCAGCAGATCTATCCCGGGACAGGGAAACGAGCAGTACTTC.